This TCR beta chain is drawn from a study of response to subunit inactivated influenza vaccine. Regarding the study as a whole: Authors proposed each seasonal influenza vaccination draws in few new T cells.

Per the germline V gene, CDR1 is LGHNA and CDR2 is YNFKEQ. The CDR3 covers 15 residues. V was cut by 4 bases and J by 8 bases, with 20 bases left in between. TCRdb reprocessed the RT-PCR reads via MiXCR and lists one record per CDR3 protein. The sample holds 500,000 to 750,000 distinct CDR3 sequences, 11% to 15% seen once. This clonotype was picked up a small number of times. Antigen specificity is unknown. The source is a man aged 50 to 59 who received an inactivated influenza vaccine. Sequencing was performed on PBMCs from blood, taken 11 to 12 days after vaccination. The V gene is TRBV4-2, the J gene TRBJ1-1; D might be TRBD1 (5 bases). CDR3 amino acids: CASSLETASIGEAFF. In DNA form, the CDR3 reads TGTGCCAGCAGCCTCGAGACAGCGAGCATAGGGGAAGCTTTCTTT.